Each of the 31 T cell receptor beta chains below was sequenced from the same sample in a study of beta chain features in type 1 diabetes. TCRB transcripts that were expressed got sequenced, as all of the isolated RNA had been reverse transcribed. Using immunoSEQ multiplex PCR, the repertoire was profiled, and TCRdb retains in-frame clones only, with some absent. Of roughly 140,000 clones detected, approximately 8.1% appear once; the ten largest clones hold 0.5% to 0.65%. Sequencing was performed on central memory CD4+ T cells from blood. Receptor source: a man aged 18 to 30 in good health.

The CDR3 loop reads CASSFLETSSYEQYF. The DNA for the CDR3 is TGTGCCAGCAGCTTTCTGGAGACTAGCTCCTACGAGCAGTACTTC. The chain has TRBV11-2 and TRBJ2-7, with a weak D call TRBD2 (6 bases). Germline V gives CDR1 SGHAT, CDR2 FQNNGV. The CDR3 totals 15 residues. Trimming shortened V by 3 bases and J by 0 bases, and 12 bases separated the two germline ends.

The chain links TRBV7-2 to TRBJ2-2; 8 bases are shared with TRBD1. V lost 4 bases to trimming and J lost 7 bases; unmatched junction nucleotides: 8. CDR1 and CDR2 from the germline V gene are SGHTA and FQGNSA. The CDR3 has 15 amino acids. Here the CDR3 reads CASSSYRGTGGELFF. The CDR3 nucleotides are TGTGCCAGCAGCTCCTACAGGGGGACGGGCGGGGAGCTGTTTTTT.

This clone occurred a few times. In DNA, the CDR3 is TGCGCCAGCAGCCCCAGTGGACAGGCGAAACACAATGAGCAGTTCTTC. Amino acid sequence: CASSPSGQAKHNEQFF. The rearrangement uses TRBV5-1 and TRBJ2-1; TRBD1 aligns across 7 bases. V lost 4 bases, J lost 5 bases, and 12 bases stayed unmatched. The CDR3 consists of 16 residues. In germline, CDR1 is SGHRS, CDR2 YFSETQ.

CDR3 amino acids: CASSYRETQYF. CDR3 nucleotides: TGTGCCAGCAGTTACAGGGAGACCCAGTACTTC. The chain combines TRBV6-1 with TRBJ2-5; D perhaps matches TRBD1 (5 bases). Deletions cut 5 bases from V and 5 bases from J, with 6 bases between. CDR1 MNHNS and CDR2 SASEGT come from the germline V gene. There are 11 residues in the CDR3.

The chain carries TRBV7-3 and TRBJ2-1; the match to TRBD1 covers 8 bases. The V gene's germline CDR1 is SGHTA and CDR2 FQGTGA. V lost 5 bases to trimming and J lost 7 bases; unmatched junction nucleotides: 13. CDR3 size: 16 residues. This CDR3 reads CASSPTGGFSPNEQFF. In DNA form, the CDR3 reads TGTGCCAGCAGCCCTACAGGGGGATTCTCCCCTAATGAGCAGTTCTTC.

The chain recombines TRBV28 with TRBJ1-5; 7 bases line up with TRBD1. Trimming took 6 bases from V and 3 from J; bases not matched to a gene: 5. The CDR3 runs 14 residues. Germline V CDR1 and CDR2: MDHEN, SYDVKM. The CDR3 region is CASSIQGFNQPQHF. The CDR3 nucleotides are TGTGCCAGCAGCATACAGGGGTTCAATCAGCCCCAGCATTTT.

The chain couples TRBV11-2 to TRBJ2-3, with 7 bases lining up with TRBD1. The V and J ends lost 6 bases and 1 base, in that order; junction bases with no gene match: 7. The CDR3 consists of 15 residues. CDR1 SGHAT and CDR2 FQNNGV come from the germline V gene. This CDR3 reads CASSLRQGRTDTQYF. The CDR3 DNA reads TGTGCCAGCAGTCTCCGACAGGGACGCACAGATACGCAGTATTTT.

This chain links TRBV6-5 with TRBJ2-1; 9 nucleotides line up with TRBD2. The CDR3 is made up of 15 amino acids. The germline V gene has CDR1 MNHEY and CDR2 SVGAGI. V gave up 3 bases and J gave up 2 bases; unmatched junction bases: 2. The CDR3, as DNA: TGTGCCAGCAGTTATGCTAGCGGGGCCTACAATGAGCAGTTCTTC. Translated, it gives CASSYASGAYNEQFF.

This clone showed up just a few times. The chain recombines TRBV15 with TRBJ2-5, with TRBD1 matching 9 bases. V shed 10 bases, J shed 5 bases, and the junction held 11 bases outside the gene matches. There are 14 residues in the CDR3. The V gene's germline CDR1 is LNHNV and CDR2 YYDKDF (reference sequence). The CDR3 DNA follows: TGTGCCAGCTCGGGACAGGGAGTCGCCGAGACCCAGTACTTC. Translating gives CASSGQGVAETQYF.

The V gene is TRBV28, the J gene TRBJ1-4, with TRBD1 matching over 8 bases. V shed 6 bases, J shed 12 bases, and the junction held 9 bases outside the gene matches. The CDR3 runs 13 residues. Germline loops: CDR1 MDHEN, CDR2 SYDVKM. CDR3 coding DNA: TGTGCCAGCAGGAAAGCACAGGGGGGAGAACTGTTTTTT. It codes for CASRKAQGGELFF.

This clone has more than one count but fewer than ten. This chain connects TRBV7-2 to TRBJ2-3; 14 nucleotides match TRBD2. Germline lookup yields CDR1 SGHTA and CDR2 FQGNSA. CDR3 length: 15 amino acids. J lost 1 base, V lost 9 bases, and 3 bases had no gene match. In DNA form, the CDR3 reads TGTGCCAGGGGGGGACTAGCGGGGGGCACAGATACGCAGTATTTT. As protein: CARGGLAGGTDTQYF.

This clone was seen only a few times. V usage is TRBV4-2 and J usage is TRBJ2-3, with 10 bases aligning to TRBD2. There are 18 residues in the CDR3. Germline V gene sequence: CDR1 LGHNA, CDR2 YNFKEQ. Germline trimming cut 1 base from V and 4 bases from J; bases unmatched to any gene: 11. CDR3 loop: CASSQATRASGSSDTQYF. The CDR3 DNA sequence: TGTGCCAGCAGCCAAGCCACCCGGGCTAGCGGGAGCTCAGATACGCAGTATTTT.

A few counts support this clone. The chain joins TRBV7-2 to TRBJ2-7; 9 bases fit TRBD2. CDR1 is SGHTA and CDR2 is FQGNSA in the germline V gene. There are 15 residues in the CDR3. Unmatched junction bases numbered 6, after V lost 4 bases and J lost 2 bases. The CDR3 DNA reads TGTGCCAGCAGCTCCAGCGGGAGGAACCCCTACGAGCAGTACTTC. Amino acid sequence: CASSSSGRNPYEQYF.

The chain couples TRBV7-3 to TRBJ2-1, with 8 bases that match TRBD1. V lost 5 bases to trimming and J lost 6 bases; unmatched junction nucleotides: 6. Germline V gene data show CDR1 as SGHTA and CDR2 as FQGTGA. The CDR3 has 14 amino acids. The CDR3 loop is CASSTSTGVNEQFF. CDR3 bases: TGTGCCAGCAGCACTTCGACAGGGGTCAATGAGCAGTTCTTC.

The chain is built from TRBV14 and TRBJ1-2; D ambiguous. This CDR3 is built from 15 residues. The germline gives CDR1 SGHDN, CDR2 FVKESK. Trimming removed 1 base from V and 0 bases from J, with 9 bases in between. DNA for the CDR3: TGTGCCAGCAGCCAAGGCGGTAGAGCTAACTATGGCTACACCTTC. As protein: CASSQGGRANYGYTF.

The V call is TRBV4-1, the J call TRBJ2-7, with D perhaps matching TRBD1 (5 bases). Germline CDR1 MGHRA, CDR2 YSYEKL. V was trimmed by 0 bases and J by 10 bases, leaving 13 bases between them. There are 13 residues in the CDR3. The chain's CDR3 is CASSQDVDRDQYF. In DNA form, the CDR3 reads TGCGCCAGCAGCCAAGACGTCGACAGAGACCAGTACTTC.

In this sample, this clone turned up many times. The rearrangement links TRBV30 to TRBJ2-7; 9 nucleotides line up with TRBD1. The CDR3 totals 12 residues. The V segment lost 7 bases and the J segment 6 bases; nucleotides outside the gene matches: 7. The germline V gene encodes CDR1 GTSNPN and CDR2 SVGIG (reference sequence). CDR3 sequence reads: CAYGQGIIEQYF. The CDR3 nucleotides are TGTGCCTACGGACAGGGGATTATCGAGCAGTACTTC. The full variable domain, with the rest looked up from reference TRBV30 and TRBJ2-7, is SQTIHQWPATLVQPVGSPLSLECTVEGTSNPNLYWYRQAAGRGLQLLFYSVGIGQISSEVPQNLSASRPQDRQFILSSKKLLLSDSGFYLCAYGQGIIEQYFGPGTRLTVT.

This clone was counted at least ten times. V is TRBV18 and J is TRBJ2-5; 8 bases are shared with TRBD1. This CDR3 comprises 14 residues. CDR1 KGHSH and CDR2 LQKENI come from the germline V gene. Trimming removed 2 bases from V and 4 bases from J; junction bases left unmatched: 3. This chain's CDR3 is CASSPVDRAETQYF. CDR3 nucleotide sequence: TGTGCCAGCTCACCAGTGGACAGGGCAGAGACCCAGTACTTC.

The chain has TRBV19 and TRBJ1-6; D might be TRBD1 (5 bases). Germline CDR1 reads LNHDA; CDR2 reads SQIVND (reference sequence). The CDR3 contains 14 residues. Trimming pared 3 bases from V and 7 bases from J, leaving 10 bases between. In nucleotides, the CDR3 is TGTGCCAGTAGTATCCGGGACTCGAATTCACCCCTCCACTTT. The encoded protein is CASSIRDSNSPLHF.

CDR3 nucleotides: TGTGCCTGGACCCAAAACAGGGGTGGGGCCAACACCGGGGAGCTGTTTTTT. Its protein product is CAWTQNRGGANTGELFF. V and J are TRBV30 and TRBJ2-2; 7 bases align to TRBD1. CDR1 is GTSNPN and CDR2 is SVGIG in the germline V gene (reference sequence). The CDR3 runs 17 residues. J was trimmed by 2 bases and V by 4 bases; bases with no gene match: 13.

This rearrangement joins TRBV7-2 to TRBJ1-5; the match to TRBD1 covers 8 bases. The CDR3 loop spans 15 amino acids. V was pared by 2 bases and J by 2 bases, with 2 bases of the junction left unmatched. Per the germline V gene, CDR1 is SGHTA and CDR2 is FQGNSA. The CDR3 is CASSLNRGGNQPQHF. The CDR3 nucleotides are TGTGCCAGCAGCTTAAACAGGGGGGGCAATCAGCCCCAGCATTTT.

The chain carries TRBV7-2 and TRBJ1-3; D may be TRBD1 (6 bases). Per germline, CDR1 SGHTA and CDR2 FQGNSA. Trimming shortened V by 0 bases and J by 6 bases, and 12 bases separated the two germline ends. This CDR3 contains 15 residues. The CDR3 protein is CASSLAGGKANTIYF. The CDR3 DNA follows: TGTGCCAGCAGCTTAGCAGGGGGAAAAGCAAACACCATATATTTT.

This clone was counted only a few times. This chain joins TRBV18 and TRBJ2-3; a weak D match, TRBD1 (5 bases). The germline CDR1 and CDR2 sequences are KGHSH and LQKENI. Between the trimmed V and J ends, which lost 4 bases and 5 bases, there was a span of 13 bases. This CDR3 spans 14 amino acids. The DNA for the CDR3 is TGTGCCAGCTCACGGTCAGGGCTGGAAGATACGCAGTATTTT. Translation: CASSRSGLEDTQYF. Based on the CDR3 plus reference TRBV18 and TRBJ2-3, the full variable domain is NAGVMQNPRHLVRRRGQEARLRCSPMKGHSHVYWYRQLPEEGLKFMVYLQKENIIDESGMPKERFSAEFPKEGPSILRIQQVVRGDSAAYFCASSRSGLEDTQYFGPGTRLTVL.

This clone was seen a handful of times. The rearrangement links TRBV4-2 to TRBJ1-5; D might be TRBD1 (6 bases). The germline gives CDR1 LGHNA, CDR2 YNFKEQ. CDR3 length: 17 residues. Trimming removed 0 bases from V and 6 bases from J, with 18 bases in between. CDR3 residues: CASSQDWRTERVQPQHF. For the CDR3, the DNA is TGTGCCAGCAGCCAAGATTGGAGGACAGAGAGGGTTCAGCCCCAGCATTTT.

This chain joins TRBV25-1 and TRBJ2-3, with TRBD1 identical over 7 bases. The ends lost 7 bases at V and 1 base at J; junction bases unmatched: 5. The CDR3 length is 14 residues. Germline V gene data show CDR1 as MGHDK and CDR2 as SYGVNS. CDR3 coding DNA: TGTGCCAGCACCCTTACAGGGGGCACAGATACGCAGTATTTT. Translated: CASTLTGGTDTQYF. Filled out from reference TRBV25-1 and TRBJ2-3, the complete variable domain reads EADIYQTPRYLVIGTGKKITLECSQTMGHDKMYWYQQDPGMELHLIHYSYGVNSTEKGDLSSESTVSRIRTEHFPLTLESARPSHTSQYLCASTLTGGTDTQYFGPGTRLTVL.

This clone was seen a handful of times. This chain connects TRBV13 to TRBJ2-7, with 8 nucleotides matching TRBD2. The CDR3 consists of 16 residues. Germline V lookup: CDR1 PRHDT, CDR2 FYEKMQ (reference sequence). The junction had 9 bases not matched to a gene; V was cut back by 5 bases and J by 0 bases. The CDR3 region is CASSRGGRGISYEQYF. CDR3 in DNA: TGTGCCAGCAGCCGGGGGGGGCGGGGGATCTCCTACGAGCAGTACTTC.

This clone turned up a few times. The rearrangement uses TRBV18 and TRBJ1-2; tentative D call: TRBD1 (5 bases). The CDR3 is 19 residues long. Germline V lookup: CDR1 KGHSH, CDR2 LQKENI. V was pared by 3 bases and J by 5 bases, with 28 bases between. CDR3 sequence: CASSPMDLGDFAVYYGYTF. Written as DNA, the CDR3 is TGTGCCAGCTCACCTATGGACCTTGGGGACTTCGCTGTATATTATGGCTACACCTTC.

V and J are TRBV5-1 and TRBJ2-2, with 7 bases identical to TRBD1. The CDR3 totals 15 residues. The germline CDR1 and CDR2 sequences are SGHRS and YFSETQ. Trimming took 2 bases from V and 3 from J; bases not matched to a gene: 4. CDR3 sequence (DNA): TGCGCCAGCAGCTTCGGGACAGCCTACACCGGGGAGCTGTTTTTT. Its protein is CASSFGTAYTGELFF.

V is TRBV6-1 and J is TRBJ2-1; 9 nucleotides align to TRBD2. The CDR3 consists of 15 residues. Germline values: CDR1 MNHNS, CDR2 SASEGT. The V and J ends lost 5 bases and 4 bases, in that order; junction bases with no gene match: 6. The CDR3 is CASSSALAGYNEQFF. CDR3 DNA: TGTGCCAGCAGTTCAGCTCTAGCGGGATACAATGAGCAGTTCTTC.

This clone was detected only a few times. V and J are TRBV9 and TRBJ2-3; 7 bases agree with TRBD2. The CDR3 has 16 residues. J lost 8 bases, V lost 0 bases, and 12 bases had no gene match. Germline assignment: CDR1 SGDLS and CDR2 YYNGEE. CDR3 sequence reads: CASSVEGAGPPGTQYF. CDR3 DNA: TGTGCCAGCAGCGTAGAGGGAGCGGGACCCCCTGGTACGCAGTATTTT.

The V and J genes are TRBV10-3 and TRBJ2-1; 11 positions match TRBD2. Germline trimming cut 3 bases from V and 0 bases from J; bases unmatched to any gene: 10. Germline CDR1 is ENHRY and CDR2 is SYGVKD. This CDR3 has 19 residues. CDR3 protein: CAISDTGLAAPSSYNEQFF. CDR3 DNA sequence: TGTGCCATCAGTGATACGGGACTAGCGGCTCCAAGCTCCTACAATGAGCAGTTCTTC.